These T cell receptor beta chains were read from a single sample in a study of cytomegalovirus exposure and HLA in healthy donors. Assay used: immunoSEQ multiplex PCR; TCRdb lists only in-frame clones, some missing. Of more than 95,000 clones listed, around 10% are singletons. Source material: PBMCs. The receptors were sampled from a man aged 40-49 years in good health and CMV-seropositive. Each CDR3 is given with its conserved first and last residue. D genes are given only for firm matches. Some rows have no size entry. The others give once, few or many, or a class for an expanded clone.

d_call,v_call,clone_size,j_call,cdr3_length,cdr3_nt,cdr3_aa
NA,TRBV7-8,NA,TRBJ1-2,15,TGTGCCAGCAGCCGCGGACCAGACAGGCTGTATGGCTACACCTTC,CASSRGPDRLYGYTF
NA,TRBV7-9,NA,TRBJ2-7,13,TGTGCCAGCAGCTTGGAGGGGCGGCACGAGCAGTACTTC,CASSLEGRHEQYF
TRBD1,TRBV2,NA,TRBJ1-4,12,TGTGCCAGCAGCGTTCTGGAACAGGGGCTGTTTTTT,CASSVLEQGLFF
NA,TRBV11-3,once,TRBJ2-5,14,TGTGCCAGCAGCTCCATGACATTCCAAGAGACCCAGTACTTC,CASSSMTFQETQYF
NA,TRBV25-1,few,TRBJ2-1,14,TGTGCCAGCAGTATGTCAGGGGATTTTTATGAGCAGTTCTTC,CASSMSGDFYEQFF
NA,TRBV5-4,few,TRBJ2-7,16,TGTGCCAGCAGCTTGGCAAAGGCGGGACTGAAATACGAGCAGTACTTC,CASSLAKAGLKYEQYF
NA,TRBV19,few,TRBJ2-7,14,TGTGCCAGTAGTAGTTGGGGCGCAAGCTACGAGCAGTACTTC,CASSSWGASYEQYF
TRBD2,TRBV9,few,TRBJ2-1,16,TGTGCCAGCAGCGTAGTCGGGGGGGCGATGTACAATGAGCAGTTCTTC,CASSVVGGAMYNEQFF
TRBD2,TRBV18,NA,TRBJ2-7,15,TGTGCCAGCTCGGCCGGGACTAGCGGGAGTTACGAGCAGTACTTC,CASSAGTSGSYEQYF
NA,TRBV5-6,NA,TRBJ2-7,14,TGTGCCAGCAGGGCAGGGTTAGGGTCCTACGAGCAGTACTTC,CASRAGLGSYEQYF
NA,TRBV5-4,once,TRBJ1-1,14,TGTGCCAGCAGCTTAGGGGAAAGGAACACTGAAGCTTTCTTT,CASSLGERNTEAFF
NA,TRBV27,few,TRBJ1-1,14,TGTGCCAGCGGAACCGTACAGACCAACACTGAAGCTTTCTTT,CASGTVQTNTEAFF
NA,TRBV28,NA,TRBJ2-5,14,TGTGCCAGCAGTCTCATAAAGGGGGTAGAGACCCAGTACTTC,CASSLIKGVETQYF
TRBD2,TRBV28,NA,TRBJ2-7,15,TGTGCCAGCAGTTTCCGGACTAGCGAGTCCTACGAGCAGTACTTC,CASSFRTSESYEQYF
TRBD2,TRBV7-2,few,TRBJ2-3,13,TGTGCCAGCAGGGTTAGCGGGACAAATACGCAGTATTTT,CASRVSGTNTQYF
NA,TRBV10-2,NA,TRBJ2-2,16,TGCGCCAGCAGTGATATTCCCGCAGGGTGGCGCGGGGAGCTGTTTTTT,CASSDIPAGWRGELFF
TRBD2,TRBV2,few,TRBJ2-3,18,TGTGCCAGCAGTTCGGGCCCTGGGACTAGCGGGAGGACAGATACGCAGTATTTT,CASSSGPGTSGRTDTQYF
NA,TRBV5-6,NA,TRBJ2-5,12,TGTGCCAGCAGCTACCAGTGGGAGACCCAGTACTTC,CASSYQWETQYF
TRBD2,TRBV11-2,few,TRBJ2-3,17,TGTGCCAGCAGCCGAACCCTTACTAGCGGGATACCACTGCCGCAGTATTTT,CASSRTLTSGIPLPQYF
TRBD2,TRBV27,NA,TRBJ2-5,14,TGTGCCAGCAGTTTATGGAGCGGGAGCGAGACCCAGTACTTC,CASSLWSGSETQYF
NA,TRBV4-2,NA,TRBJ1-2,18,TGTGCCAGCAGCCAAGACAGGCCTGTTGCTGTATATGGGTATGGCTACACCTTC,CASSQDRPVAVYGYGYTF
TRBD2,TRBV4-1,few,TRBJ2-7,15,TGCGCCAGCAGAAAAACTAGCGGGAAAGACTACGAGCAGTACTTC,CASRKTSGKDYEQYF
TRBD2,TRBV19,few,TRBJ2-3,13,TGTGCCAGTAGTTCGGGGGGGTTAGATACGCAGTATTTT,CASSSGGLDTQYF
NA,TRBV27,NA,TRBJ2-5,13,TGTGCCAGCAGTTTCCGTAACCAAGAGACCCAGTACTTC,CASSFRNQETQYF
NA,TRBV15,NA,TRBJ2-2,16,TGTGCCACCAGCAGAGTCGTTAGCGGGAACACCGGGGAGCTGTTTTTT,CATSRVVSGNTGELFF